This T cell receptor beta chain was sequenced for a study of blood T cell repertoires in COVID-19 (TCRdb year 2020). For the study in its entirety: For ImmuneRACE Cohort 3, a participant was defined as recovered based on two consecutive negative NP/OP PCR tests, clearance by a healthcare professional, or resolution of symptoms. The collaborator samples originated in the United States, Italy and Spain and spanned the acute and convalescent phases of COVID-19. The prospective study material was composed of cDNA or gDNA derived from T cells, B-cell-depleted T cells, or PBMCs. Deeply sampled blood TCRbeta repertoires from subjects exposed to, actively infected with, or recovered from COVID-19 were included in the dataset. The repertoires were made available in a free public database intended to serve as a resource for research on the immune response to SARS-CoV-2. Samples came from the ongoing ImmuneRACE study (first 160 participants) plus 1,254 subjects from 6 global collaborators. Sample metadata almost always included a de-identified subject ID, COVID-19 status, age in years and sex. HLA class I and class II types, where available, came from metadata supplied by the sample provider rather than from assay-based typing.

Concerning this clone itself: Its antigen has not been determined. No base quality information exists; no much larger clone differs at one position.

TCRbeta CDR3 regions were amplified from genomic DNA by means of the immunoSEQ Assay, a bias-controlled multiplex PCR. As for the original processing: Within the assay, amplification of reference gene primers was used to estimate how many nucleated cells each sample contained. Sequence reads were collapsed and filtered to measure the absolute abundance of every unique TCRbeta CDR3 rearrangement. For each sample, productive Simpson clonality was calculated as the square root of Simpson's diversity index over productive rearrangements. Entries here come from immuneACCESS through TCRdb and include only in-frame sequences with V and J called. Some clones fail to appear in such tables; in the studies checked, an unresolved V gene covers under half of the shortfall, and the cause of the remainder is unknown. That table furnishes V, J and clone size, whereas the DNA furnished D and trimming. The sample table shows fewer than 250,000 clones, and 86% are seen once. The ten largest make up around 24% of the sample.

As encoded in the germline V gene, CDR1 is MNHNS while CDR2 is SASEGT. Unmatched junction bases come to 2, with V trimmed by 1 base and J by 3 bases. The CDR3 spans 15 residues, from the cysteine through the phenylalanine. Only the CDR3 portion is preserved as DNA: 45 bases, with reading frame beginning at the first base. Participants in the prospective study were enrolled through a virtual design, were aged about 18 to 90 years, and lived in 24 United States geographic areas. To assign participants to cohorts, the prospective study relied on clinical history that participants themselves reported in a screening survey and a study questionnaire. In the prospective study, mobile phlebotomists collected whole blood, serum and a nasopharyngeal or oropharyngeal swab from each participant. Additional blood draws and questionnaires over an approximately 2-month period could optionally be provided by prospective study participants. Before DNA extraction, blood samples from the prospective study were shipped at room temperature or frozen.

The full study reports these points: The quantity of clinical and demographic metadata differed by source and by participant and was supplied without curation.

The receptor was isolated from a woman aged 40-49 years in a cohort exposed to, infected with or recovered from COVID-19 (not recorded which). Sequenced sample: PBMCs or T cells enriched from blood (not recorded which). Rearrangement joined TRBV6-1 to TRBJ2-1, with 8 bases in between that match TRBD2. The CDR3: CASSEEAGGYNEQFF. The nucleotides read TGTGCCAGCAGTGAAGAGGCGGGGGGCTACAATGAGCAGTTCTTC.